One sample yielded the 12 T cell receptor beta chains listed below, sequenced in a study of cytomegalovirus exposure and HLA in healthy donors. With 60 Vbeta and 13 Jbeta primers, the PCR was carried out. Some clones are missing from TCRdb's copy, which holds only in-frame ones; the method was immunoSEQ multiplex PCR. The data show over 150,000 clones, 87% seen once. Input material: PBMCs. The receptors derive from a woman between 25 and 40 years old in good health and CMV-seronegative.

This chain joins TRBV5-1 and TRBJ2-5, with D perhaps TRBD2 (6 bases). TRBJ2-7 explains the end of the DNA better; the J call may be wrong. Germline V gene lookup returns CDR1 SGHRS and CDR2 YFSETQ. The CDR3 spans 16 residues. The chain's CDR3 is CASSLVWGDPPYEQYF. In DNA form, the CDR3 reads TGCGCCAGCAGCTTGGTATGGGGGGACCCTCCCTACGAGCAGTACTTC.

The rearrangement uses TRBV7-9 and TRBJ2-2; 7 bases fit TRBD2. V shed 4 bases, J shed 4 bases, and the junction held 9 bases outside the gene matches. The CDR3 extends over 16 amino acids. Per germline, CDR1 SEHNR and CDR2 FQNEAQ (reference sequence). The CDR3 DNA sequence: TGTGCCAGCAGCTGGGCGGGGGTCCGATCCACCGGGGAGCTGTTTTTT. Protein product: CASSWAGVRSTGELFF.

This clone is a singleton in its sample. The chain couples TRBV6-5 to TRBJ1-2; TRBD1 matches at 9 bases. Per the germline V gene, CDR1 is MNHEY and CDR2 is SVGAGI. V trimming: 0 bases; J trimming: 5 bases; junction bases outside the gene matches: 1. The length of the CDR3 is 14 residues. The CDR3, as DNA: TGTGCCAGCAGTTACTCGACAGGGGGTTATGGCTACACCTTC. Its translation is CASSYSTGGYGYTF.

The rearrangement uses TRBV27 and TRBJ2-7; possibly TRBD2 for D (6 bases). Germline lookup yields CDR1 MNHEY and CDR2 SMNVEV (reference sequence). Trimming took off 8 bases at V and 3 bases at J, with 29 bases between the two ends. This CDR3 has 18 amino acids. The CDR3 DNA reads as TGTGCCAGCGGCCCCGGGCCGGGACTTCGGTTAGTTCACTACGAGCAGTACTTC. Protein: CASGPGPGLRLVHYEQYF.

The chain couples TRBV28 to TRBJ1-5; the match to TRBD1 covers 7 bases. Germline CDR1 and CDR2: MDHEN and SYDVKM. V was clipped by 1 base and J by 0 bases; unmatched bases: 15. This CDR3 has 20 residues. CDR3 amino acids: CASSLLAPGTAQYSNQPQHF. The CDR3 coding sequence is TGTGCCAGCAGTTTATTGGCCCCTGGGACAGCTCAATATAGCAATCAGCCCCAGCATTTT.

The chain uses TRBV11-3 and TRBJ1-4; the D is unclear. The CDR3 covers 13 residues. The germline V and J ends were trimmed by 4 bases and 2 bases, with 5 bases remaining between them. Germline assignment: CDR1 SGHNT and CDR2 YENEEA. CDR3 sequence (DNA): TGTGCCAGCAGCTCTTCGACTAATGAAAAACTGTTTTTT. Encoded protein: CASSSSTNEKLFF.

The chain employs TRBV2 and TRBJ2-1, with 7 positions matching TRBD2. With V trimmed by 4 bases and J by 4 bases, 4 bases remained unmatched. The CDR3 extends over 14 amino acids. CDR1 SNHLY and CDR2 FYNNEI come from the germline V gene. The CDR3 DNA reads as TGTGCCAGCAGTGGCCTAGCGGAGTACAATGAGCAGTTCTTC. It codes for CASSGLAEYNEQFF.

The chain has TRBV4-1 and TRBJ2-7; D not resolved. The V gene lost 2 bases and the J gene lost 7 bases, with 9 bases spanning the gap. This CDR3 has 12 amino acids. From germline, CDR1 is MGHRA and CDR2 YSYEKL. DNA of the CDR3: TGCGCCAGCAGCCAACACCCACGGGAGCAGTACTTC. Translating gives CASSQHPREQYF.

V is TRBV27 and J is TRBJ2-5; D possibly corresponds to TRBD1 (6 bases). CDR1 MNHEY and CDR2 SMNVEV come from the germline V gene (reference sequence). V lost 0 bases, J lost 4 bases, and 9 bases lay in between. The CDR3 is made up of 14 amino acids. DNA of the CDR3: TGTGCCAGCAGTTTATCCGACAGGCGAGAGACCCAGTACTTC. Translated: CASSLSDRRETQYF.

V gene TRBV6-5 combines with J gene TRBJ2-7; D is unresolved. The CDR3 spans 12 residues. The V and J ends lost 6 bases and 3 bases respectively, with 9 bases between them. Germline V lookup: CDR1 MNHEY, CDR2 SVGAGI. The DNA of the CDR3 is TGTGCCAGCAGCTCCGCACTCTACGAGCAGTACTTC. Its protein is CASSSALYEQYF.

This clone was seen more than once but under ten times. The genes are TRBV10-1 and TRBJ1-1; D possibly corresponds to TRBD1 (6 bases). Looked up from germline, CDR1 is WNHNN and CDR2 is SYGVQD (reference sequence). This CDR3 is built from 17 residues. The V and J ends lost 0 bases and 2 bases respectively, with 16 bases between them. In DNA, the CDR3 is TGCGCCAGCAGTGAGTCGGGTAAGGGGGAGATCAACACTGAAGCTTTCTTT. Residues: CASSESGKGEINTEAFF.

This clone is a singleton in its sample. The gene calls are TRBV5-4 and TRBJ2-7, with a weak D call TRBD2 (5 bases). The CDR3 sequence is 16 residues long. Trimming removed 0 bases at V and 1 base at J, with 14 bases between. Germline V gene lookup returns CDR1 SGHNT and CDR2 YYREEE (reference sequence). DNA of the CDR3: TGTGCCAGCAGCTTGGGGGGTTTGTCGGGGTCCTACGAGCAGTACTTC. Its protein is CASSLGGLSGSYEQYF.